Presented here are 31 T cell receptor beta chains from one specimen sequenced in a study of shared clonotypes between healthy human individuals. Produced via immunoSEQ multiplex PCR; TCRdb's table is partial and in-frame only. The sample lists millions of clones; more than 80% were seen once. Source material: naive CD4+ T cells from PBMCs. As to subset: CD45RA+ positively selected. The receptor source for this set is a man younger than 35 in good health. Some clones in this sample may be carry-over from other donors' samples.

The rearrangement uses TRBV7-2 and TRBJ2-5; D gene uncertain. The CDR3 runs to 12 residues. The V and J ends lost 3 bases and 5 bases respectively, with 7 bases between them. Germline V CDR1 and CDR2: SGHTA, FQGNSA. This CDR3 is CASSFRLETQYF. The CDR3 DNA sequence: TGTGCCAGCAGCTTCCGATTGGAGACCCAGTACTTC. Variable domain in full (rest from reference TRBV7-2 and TRBJ2-5): GAGVSQSPSNKVTEKGKDVELRCDPISGHTALYWYRQSLGQGLEFLIYFQGNSAPDKSGLPSDRFSAERTGGSVSTLTIQRTQQEDSAVYLCASSFRLETQYFGPGTRLLVL.

The CDR3 spells CASRRTGNLSNSPLHF. DNA of the CDR3: TGTGCCAGCAGACGGACAGGGAACCTATCTAATTCACCCCTCCACTTT. The rearrangement joins TRBV27 to TRBJ1-6; 8 bases fit TRBD1. CDR1 MNHEY and CDR2 SMNVEV come from the germline V gene (reference sequence). CDR3 length: 16 amino acids. J lost 6 bases, V lost 6 bases, and 10 bases had no gene match.

A remark on this clone: In the same sample, other DNA sequences code for this CDR3. V gene TRBV19 combines with J gene TRBJ2-7, with 7 positions matching TRBD1. The J segment lost 1 base and the V segment lost 8 bases, leaving 8 bases of the junction unmatched. The CDR3 loop spans 14 amino acids. Germline CDR1 LNHDA, CDR2 SQIVND (reference sequence). The CDR3: CASSLRDSSYEQYF. CDR3 in DNA: TGTGCCAGTTCCCTCAGGGACAGTTCCTACGAGCAGTACTTC.

This clone was counted a single time. The chain is built from TRBV5-6 and TRBJ1-1, with D possibly matching TRBD1 (5 bases). The CDR3 length is 17 residues. The V gene lost 2 bases and the J gene lost 0 bases, with 17 bases spanning the gap. Germline CDR1 reads SGHDT; CDR2 reads YYEEEE. CDR3 nucleotide sequence: TGTGCCAGCAGCTTAGCAGGGCGTCCCTTCATGAACACTGAAGCTTTCTTT. Its translation: CASSLAGRPFMNTEAFF. Full variable domain (missing parts from reference TRBV5-6 and TRBJ1-1): DAGVTQSPTHLIKTRGQQVTLRCSPKSGHDTVSWYQQALGQGPQFIFQYYEEEERQRGNFPDRFSGHQFPNYSSELNVNALLLGDSALYLCASSLAGRPFMNTEAFFGQGTRLTVV.

This clone appeared once. Additional DNA sequences in this sample encode the identical CDR3. The rearrangement uses TRBV2 and TRBJ1-2; unclear D gene. The CDR3 extends over 10 amino acids. Germline V gene sequence: CDR1 SNHLY, CDR2 FYNNEI. Trimming shortened V by 3 bases and J by 7 bases, and 3 bases separated the two germline ends. The DNA of the CDR3 is TGTGCCAGCAGTGAGGGTGGCTACACCTTC. Its translation: CASSEGGYTF. Complete variable domain (other parts from reference TRBV2 and TRBJ1-2): EPEVTQTPSHQVTQMGQEVILRCVPISNHLYFYWYRQILGQKVEFLVSFYNNEISEKSEIFDDQFSVERPDGSNFTLKIRSTKLEDSAMYFCASSEGGYTFGSGTRLTVV.

The rearrangement links TRBV30 to TRBJ2-1, with D tentatively TRBD2 (5 bases). V was pared by 6 bases and J by 3 bases, with 6 bases between. This CDR3 spans 11 amino acids. Germline CDR1 and CDR2: GTSNPN and SVGIG (reference sequence). CDR3 in amino acids: CACRGYNEQFF. In DNA form, the CDR3 reads TGTGCCTGCCGGGGCTACAATGAGCAGTTCTTC.

The rearrangement joins TRBV28 to TRBJ2-3, with 10 bases identical to TRBD2. The CDR3 sequence is 13 residues long. V lost 11 bases to trimming and J lost 3 bases; unmatched junction nucleotides: 5. CDR1 and CDR2 from the germline V gene are MDHEN and SYDVKM. CDR3 in amino acids: CAGKAGGTDTQYF. The CDR3, as DNA: TGTGCCGGAAAAGCGGGAGGGACAGATACGCAGTATTTT.

This rearrangement joins TRBV4-1 to TRBJ2-7, with 14 bases that match TRBD2. Germline V gives CDR1 MGHRA, CDR2 YSYEKL. The CDR3 is 16 amino acids. The ends lost 2 bases at V and 2 bases at J; junction bases unmatched: 2. The CDR3 bases are TGCGCCAGCAGCCAACTGGGACTAGCGGGGGCCTACGAGCAGTACTTC. Residues: CASSQLGLAGAYEQYF.

The chain recombines TRBV7-9 with TRBJ1-1; D is unclear. The CDR3 is 14 amino acids. Germline V gene data show CDR1 as SEHNR and CDR2 as FQNEAQ (reference sequence). Trimming took 6 bases from V and 4 from J, leaving 15 bases between them. CDR3 in amino acids: CASSPTRYSTEAFF. In DNA form, the CDR3 reads TGTGCCAGCAGTCCGACTAGATATTCCACTGAAGCTTTCTTT.

The V gene is TRBV11-2, the J gene TRBJ2-1, with D maybe TRBD2 (6 bases). Germline V CDR1 and CDR2: SGHAT, FQNNGV. The CDR3 loop spans 15 amino acids. The germline V and J ends were trimmed by 7 bases and 2 bases, with 15 bases remaining between them. CDR3 nucleotides: TGTGCCAGCAACCTACTGGAGGGAACCTACAATGAGCAGTTCTTC. It encodes CASNLLEGTYNEQFF. The whole variable domain, remainder taken from reference TRBV11-2 and TRBJ2-1, is EAGVAQSPRYKIIEKRQSVAFWCNPISGHATLYWYQQILGQGPKLLIQFQNNGVVDDSQLPKDRFSAERLKGVDSTLKIQPAKLEDSAVYLCASNLLEGTYNEQFFGPGTRLTVL.

The chain carries TRBV7-6 and TRBJ1-1; D is possibly TRBD1 (5 bases). Trimming removed 1 base from V and 4 bases from J, with 19 bases in between. The CDR3 runs 17 residues. Per the germline V gene, CDR1 is SGHVS and CDR2 is FNYEAQ. The CDR3 loop is CASSLVQTGGSVTEAFF. The CDR3 coding sequence is TGTGCCAGCAGCTTAGTTCAAACAGGAGGTTCGGTCACTGAAGCTTTCTTT. Supplemented by reference TRBV7-6 and TRBJ1-1, the full variable domain reads GAGVSQSPRYKVTKRGQDVALRCDPISGHVSLYWYRQALGQGPEFLTYFNYEAQQDKSGLPNDRFSAERPEGSISTLTIQRTEQRDSAMYRCASSLVQTGGSVTEAFFGQGTRLTVV.

This sequence joins TRBV4-1 and TRBJ2-5; D could derive from TRBD1 or TRBD2 (5 bases each). Germline CDR1 reads MGHRA; CDR2 reads YSYEKL. V was trimmed by 2 bases and J by 5 bases, leaving 12 bases between them. This CDR3 is 14 amino acids long. DNA of the CDR3: TGCGCCAGCAGCCAACCCAGGGAGCGCGAGACCCAGTACTTC. Its translation: CASSQPRERETQYF.

The gene calls are TRBV11-2 and TRBJ2-3; 10 bases line up with TRBD2. V lost 5 bases to trimming and J lost 2 bases; unmatched junction nucleotides: 16. The germline gives CDR1 SGHAT, CDR2 FQNNGV. This CDR3 has 19 residues. The DNA for the CDR3 is TGTGCCAGCAGCCCGAAAGTTTTACCGGGACTAGCGCACACAGATACGCAGTATTTT. This translates into CASSPKVLPGLAHTDTQYF.

The chain has TRBV5-6 and TRBJ2-3; tentatively, D is TRBD2 (6 bases). Germline CDR1 and CDR2: SGHDT and YYEEEE. The V gene lost 1 base and the J gene lost 5 bases, with 17 bases spanning the gap. The CDR3 has 16 amino acids. The CDR3 here is CASSLFDRAGIDTQYF. The CDR3 nucleotides are TGTGCCAGCAGCTTGTTTGATCGAGCGGGCATAGATACGCAGTATTTT.

V is TRBV30 and J is TRBJ1-2, with TRBD1 matching over 7 bases. The J segment lost 7 bases and the V segment lost 4 bases, leaving 12 bases of the junction unmatched. This CDR3 has 14 amino acids. Germline CDR1 and CDR2: GTSNPN and SVGIG (reference sequence). The CDR3 DNA reads as TGTGCCTGGAATGAGGCAGGGGGACGCAGTGGCTACACCTTC. Amino acids: CAWNEAGGRSGYTF.

The V and J genes are TRBV2 and TRBJ1-1; D might be TRBD1 (5 bases). This CDR3 comprises 12 residues. Germline CDR1 is SNHLY and CDR2 is FYNNEI. V was cut by 10 bases and J by 4 bases, with 13 bases left in between. DNA of the CDR3: TGTGCCACCAAGGACACCGGCACTGAAGCTTTCTTT. It translates to CATKDTGTEAFF.

The gene calls are TRBV2 and TRBJ1-2; 7 nucleotides line up with TRBD1. The germline gives CDR1 SNHLY, CDR2 FYNNEI. V lost 6 bases and J lost 8; bases outside the gene matches: 12. The length of the CDR3 is 14 residues. CDR3 in amino acids: CASRNRGAIYGYTF. DNA for the CDR3: TGTGCCAGCAGGAACAGGGGCGCGATTTACGGCTACACCTTC.

The chain combines TRBV7-2 with TRBJ2-5; D tentatively fits TRBD1 or TRBD2 (5 bases each). CDR3 size: 15 residues. Per germline, CDR1 SGHTA and CDR2 FQGNSA. V was shortened by 0 bases and J by 6 bases, with 14 bases between the two germline ends. CDR3 nucleotide sequence: TGTGCCAGCAGCTTAGCGTTAGGGACGTGGCAGACCCAGTACTTC. This codes for CASSLALGTWQTQYF.

V and J are TRBV5-4 and TRBJ2-1; D remains unclear. The germline CDR1 and CDR2 sequences are SGHNT and YYREEE (reference sequence). Trimming cost V 6 bases and J 0 bases, with 10 bases left between them. This CDR3 region has 14 residues. The CDR3 region has the DNA TGTGCCAGCACGGGCCCGAGCTCCTACAATGAGCAGTTCTTC. Its translation: CASTGPSSYNEQFF.

This chain uses TRBV28 with TRBJ1-4; 10 bases are a match to TRBD1. Looked up from germline, CDR1 is MDHEN and CDR2 is SYDVKM. This CDR3 comprises 15 residues. The V segment lost 5 bases and the J segment 7 bases; nucleotides outside the gene matches: 7. CDR3 residues: CASSVPRDRGEKLFF. Here the CDR3 DNA reads TGTGCCAGCAGTGTCCCGCGGGACAGGGGTGAAAAACTGTTTTTT.

V and J are TRBV5-1 and TRBJ2-1; 9 nucleotides line up with TRBD1. Germline V lookup: CDR1 SGHRS, CDR2 YFSETQ. V shed 6 bases, J shed 13 bases, and the junction held 5 bases outside the gene matches. CDR3 length equals 11 residues. CDR3 bases: TGCGCCAGCAACCGGGACAGGGTCCAGTTCTTC. Its protein product is CASNRDRVQFF.

The V gene is TRBV19, the J gene TRBJ2-1; possibly TRBD2 for D (6 bases). The V end was cut by 7 bases, the J end by 5 bases, with 15 bases between. CDR3 length: 14 residues. The germline V gene encodes CDR1 LNHDA and CDR2 SQIVND (reference sequence). CDR3 in amino acids: CASTPRGRDNEQFF. The CDR3 DNA sequence: TGTGCCAGTACCCCCCGGGGGAGAGACAATGAGCAGTTCTTC.

The sample holds a few counts of this clone. The genes are TRBV2 and TRBJ2-7; a weak D match, TRBD2 (5 bases). The V and J ends lost 7 bases and 2 bases respectively, with 9 bases between them. This CDR3 comprises 12 residues. Germline V gene sequence: CDR1 SNHLY, CDR2 FYNNEI. CDR3 loop: CASTWRAYEQYF. The CDR3 bases are TGTGCCAGCACTTGGCGGGCCTACGAGCAGTACTTC.

The rearrangement joins TRBV2 to TRBJ2-5, with 7 bases matching TRBD2. V lost 4 bases and J lost 4; bases outside the gene matches: 9. Germline V gives CDR1 SNHLY, CDR2 FYNNEI. The CDR3 loop spans 15 amino acids. The CDR3 DNA reads TGTGCCAGCAGTGGGGCGGGGGTTGCTGGAGAGACCCAGTACTTC. This sequence encodes CASSGAGVAGETQYF.

In its sample, this clone was seen once. The J gene is TRBJ1-2, the V gene TRBV5-4, with TRBD1 matching over 7 bases. V trimming: 6 bases; J trimming: 3 bases; junction bases outside the gene matches: 8. Germline V gene data show CDR1 as SGHNT and CDR2 as YYREEE (reference sequence). This CDR3 region has 14 residues. DNA for the CDR3: TGTGCCAGCAACCGGGGGGACAGAGACTATGGCTACACCTTC. Translated: CASNRGDRDYGYTF.

About this clone itself: The identical CDR3 is also encoded by other nucleotide sequences in the sample. The chain carries TRBV5-1 and TRBJ2-5; 8 bases map to TRBD2. The V gene end was trimmed by 5 bases and the J gene end by 5 bases; junction bases not matched to a gene: 8. The germline gives CDR1 SGHRS, CDR2 YFSETQ. CDR3 length: 14 amino acids. CDR3 DNA: TGCGCCAGCAGTTCGGGGGGGCCAAGGGAGACCCAGTACTTC. Its translation is CASSSGGPRETQYF. Together with reference TRBV5-1 and TRBJ2-5, the CDR3 gives the full variable domain: KAGVTQTPRYLIKTRGQQVTLSCSPISGHRSVSWYQQTPGQGLQFLFEYFSETQRNKGNFPGRFSGRQFSNSRSEMNVSTLELGDSALYLCASSSGGPRETQYFGPGTRLLVL.

The rearrangement joins TRBV7-2 to TRBJ2-3; TRBD2 agrees at 9 bases. Germline loops: CDR1 SGHTA, CDR2 FQGNSA. The CDR3 extends over 15 amino acids. The V and J ends lost 5 bases and 4 bases, in that order; junction bases with no gene match: 7. In DNA form, the CDR3 reads TGTGCCAGCAGCCCGGGGGCTAGCGGGGCAGATACGCAGTATTTT. This sequence encodes CASSPGASGADTQYF. The whole variable domain, remainder taken from reference TRBV7-2 and TRBJ2-3, is GAGVSQSPSNKVTEKGKDVELRCDPISGHTALYWYRQSLGQGLEFLIYFQGNSAPDKSGLPSDRFSAERTGGSVSTLTIQRTQQEDSAVYLCASSPGASGADTQYFGPGTRLTVL.

The gene calls are TRBV4-1 and TRBJ2-5, with TRBD2 as a possible D gene (7 bases). V shed 0 bases and J shed 5 bases, with 19 bases lying between them. This CDR3 comprises 17 residues. CDR1 and CDR2 (germline): MGHRA, YSYEKL. The CDR3, as DNA: TGCGCCAGCAGCCAAGATGGCGCTAGCGGAGGGGGGGAGACCCAGTACTTC. As protein: CASSQDGASGGGETQYF.

V and J are TRBV4-3 and TRBJ2-7; D not certain. V gave up 0 bases and J gave up 3 bases, with 12 bases separating them. The CDR3 has 15 residues. The germline CDR1 and CDR2 sequences are LGHNA and YSLEER. The CDR3 DNA reads as TGCGCCAGCAGCCAAGATGTTGGCAGAATCTACGAGCAGTACTTC. Residues: CASSQDVGRIYEQYF.

This chain joins TRBV7-2 and TRBJ2-5; possible D gene TRBD1, 6 bases. CDR1 is SGHTA, CDR2 FQGNSA, per germline. The V and J ends lost 5 bases and 2 bases respectively, with 12 bases between them. The CDR3 consists of 14 residues. The CDR3 loop reads CASSPHGQQETQYF. Here the CDR3 DNA reads TGTGCCAGCAGCCCCCACGGACAGCAAGAGACCCAGTACTTC.

The V and J genes are TRBV7-2 and TRBJ2-7; 9 bases align to TRBD1. There are 15 residues in the CDR3. V was pared by 4 bases and J by 4 bases, with 8 bases of the junction left unmatched. The germline V gene has CDR1 SGHTA and CDR2 FQGNSA. CDR3 sequence: CASSSRDRAVYEQYF. The CDR3 coding sequence is TGTGCCAGCAGCTCCCGGGACAGGGCAGTGTACGAGCAGTACTTC. The full variable domain, its missing parts supplied by reference TRBV7-2 and TRBJ2-7, is GAGVSQSPSNKVTEKGKDVELRCDPISGHTALYWYRQSLGQGLEFLIYFQGNSAPDKSGLPSDRFSAERTGGSVSTLTIQRTQQEDSAVYLCASSSRDRAVYEQYFGPGTRLTVT.